The clone carrying this T cell receptor (beta chain) showed up many times. These data originate in a study of blood T cells in healthy people across ages. With a J-beta primer mix and a sample-barcoded 5' primer, a second PCR ran about 7 to 11 cycles. One entry per CDR3 protein results from TCRdb running MiXCR on the 5' RACE reads. The sample shows approximately 800,000 distinct CDR3 sequences, roughly 25% of them seen only once. CDR3 length: 14 residues. Germline values: CDR1 SGHTA, CDR2 FQGNSA. V was clipped by 5 bases and J by 4 bases, with 14 bases between them. These data also featured in a second study, about T cells of mothers and their children. From that second work: Detection yielded no persistent microchimeric T cell clones.

What was sequenced was blood. This clonotype was sampled from a boy aged 5-17 years in good health. The rearrangement links TRBV7-2 to TRBJ1-2, with D perhaps matching TRBD1 (6 bases). The CDR3 reads CASSPRTESYGYTF. The CDR3 DNA reads TGTGCCAGCAGCCCCAGGACAGAGAGCTATGGCTACACCTTC.